This is a list of T cell receptor beta chains from one sample in a study of tumor-infiltrating lymphocytes in glioblastoma multiforme. TCRdb ran MiXCR on the multiplex PCR reads and lists one entry per CDR3 protein. The sample shows 13,000 or so distinct CDR3 sequences, roughly 68% of them seen only once. Sequencing used brain tumor tissue. Receptors originate from a male donor with glioblastoma. Both conserved end residues are part of each CDR3.

TRBV10-1 | CASSPENTGGLFF
TRBV20-1 | CSGQHQETQYF
TRBV6-2/TRBV6-3 | CTSSYSAGENEQFF
TRBV5-6 | CASSLRLNTEAFF
TRBV20-1 | CNALWDGGAEAFF
TRBV11-2 | CASSLAGQNTEAFF
TRBV6-5 | CTSSYSRTGGADTQYF
TRBV11-3 | CASSLVASTYEQYF
TRBV20-1 | CSARGLAGGLYEQYF
TRBV4-1 | CASSQVLGNGNTIYF
TRBV6-6 | CASNRNQETQYF
TRBV20-1 | CSAIRGKDTQYF
TRBV6-6 | CASSYRQLAGGYEQYF
TRBV29-1 | CSVAKGRGAYEQYF
TRBV20-1 | CSVLANCGELFF
TRBV29-1 | CSVDLAAEQYF
TRBV2 | CASSKADAGELFF
TRBV10-3 | CAISQPPTLYF